This T cell receptor beta chain is drawn from a study of type 1 regulatory T cells. TCRdb called the reads again in MiXCR, with one record for every CDR3 protein. The table lists 13,000 to 15,000 distinct CDR3 sequences, roughly 15% of them singletons. The CDR3 has 14 amino acids. The ends lost 4 bases at V and 4 bases at J; junction bases unmatched: 6. CDR1 is SGHDT, CDR2 YYEEEE, per germline. This clonotype has at least ten counts. Its matching antigen is unknown. This rearrangement joins TRBV5-6 to TRBJ1-1; 8 nucleotides match TRBD1. Sequencing was done on a sample of cultured T cells, either the whole culture or a sorted T cell fraction (not recorded which). The TCR originated in a human donor in good health. CDR3 amino acids: CASSRPTGGTEAFF. The CDR3, as DNA: TGTGCCAGCAGCCGACCTACAGGGGGCACTGAAGCTTTCTTT.